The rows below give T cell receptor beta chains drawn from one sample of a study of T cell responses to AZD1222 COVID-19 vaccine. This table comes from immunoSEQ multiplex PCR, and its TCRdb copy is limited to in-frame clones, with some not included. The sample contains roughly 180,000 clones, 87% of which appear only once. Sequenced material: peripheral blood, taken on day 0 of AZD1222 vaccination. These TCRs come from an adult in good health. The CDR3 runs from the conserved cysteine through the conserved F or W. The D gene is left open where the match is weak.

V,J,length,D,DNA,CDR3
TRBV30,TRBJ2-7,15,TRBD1,TGTGCCTGGAGTCCTCGGACAGGGACCCCCTACGAGCAGTACTTC,CAWSPRTGTPYEQYF
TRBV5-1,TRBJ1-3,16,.,TGCGCCAGCAGCCGACTAGAACAGGGATCTGGAAACACCATATATTTT,CASSRLEQGSGNTIYF
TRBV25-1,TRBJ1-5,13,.,TGTGCCAGCAGTGTAGGGAGCAATCAGCCCCAGCATTTT,CASSVGSNQPQHF
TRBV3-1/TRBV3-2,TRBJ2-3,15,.,TGTGCCAGCAGCCTTATTTCGTCGTCGGGAGATACGCAGTATTTT,CASSLISSSGDTQYF
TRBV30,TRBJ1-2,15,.,TGTGCCTGGAGTGCGGGACCGGGGAGCGACTATGGCTACACCTTC,CAWSAGPGSDYGYTF
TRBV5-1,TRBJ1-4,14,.,TGCGCCAGCAGCTTGGGGGCCGGGGATGAAAAACTGTTTTTT,CASSLGAGDEKLFF
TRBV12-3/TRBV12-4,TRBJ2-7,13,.,TGTGCCAGCAGTTTTGTCTACACCTACGAGCAGTACTTC,CASSFVYTYEQYF
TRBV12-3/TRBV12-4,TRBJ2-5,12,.,TGTGCCAGCAGAGGGATAGAAGAGACCCAGTACTTC,CASRGIEETQYF
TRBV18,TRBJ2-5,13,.,TGTGCCAGCTCCCCGAGCCCCATAGAGACCCAGTACTTC,CASSPSPIETQYF
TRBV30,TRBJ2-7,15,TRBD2,TGTGCCTGGAGTCCCTTAGCGGGAGGGCCCTACGAGCAGTACTTC,CAWSPLAGGPYEQYF
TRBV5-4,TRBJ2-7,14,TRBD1,TGTGCCAGCAGCTTGGAACAGGGGGCCCACGAGCAGTACTTC,CASSLEQGAHEQYF